This record looks at one T cell receptor beta chain sequence and its context. Its antigen specificity is not known. No clone much larger than this one lies a single base away; base qualities are absent. The data were taken from a study of early T cells in non-severe SARS-CoV-2 infection (dated by TCRdb to about 2021). Turning to the overall study: Bulk RNA from unsorted whole blood was used for TCR sequencing, so alpha and beta chains could not be paired.

The CDR3 covers 15 residues, taking in both the cysteine and the phenylalanine. Kept here is only the CDR3 DNA, which spans 45 bases and is read in frame from base 1. Study-wide conclusions, independent of this receptor: VDJdb matching was skewed toward anti-spike CD8 responses and likely underestimated virus-specific expansions, missing private and CD4 specificities.

The library was prepared using 5' RACE. The instrument was a NextSeq 500. The TCR library protocol attached unique molecular identifiers to individual cDNA molecules to correct for sequencing error and PCR bias. TCR alpha and beta chains were both sequenced, and the abundances of alpha and beta sequences in each sample were closely correlated with each other. The paper's data handling went like this. V gene, J gene and CDR3 annotation of TCR sequences was performed with Decombinator V4. Expanded TCRs were defined as changing significantly between any two time points under a Poisson model with p below 0.0001. TCR abundances were normalised to the total number of TCRs sequenced in each sample and reported as counts per million. TRAV1-2 paired with TRAJ12, TRAJ20 or TRAJ33 defined MAIT TCRs, while TRAV10 paired with TRAJ18 defined iNKT TCRs. VDJdb, accessed 1 November 2021, was searched for CMV, EBV and SARS-CoV-2 annotated TCRs, with TCRs annotated for multiple antigens excluded. The public reads were reanalyzed by TCRdb: fastp trimming at Q25, MiXCR alignment, in-frame beta chains only. Duplicate CDR3 protein sequences are folded into a single record with the most common DNA and genes. The V and J calls come from TCRdb's annotation, not from the publication. The sample table records around 30,000 distinct CDR3 sequences; 4.5% to 6% of these occur just once. 20% to 25% of the sample lies in the top ten.

This was a case-control study nested in a cohort of healthcare workers in London, UK, who had nasopharyngeal swab PCR tests and blood samples taken every week. Healthcare workers were recruited during the week of the UK lockdown, between 23 and 31 March 2020, and followed weekly for up to 16 weeks. Sample: whole blood. Recombination joined TRBV21-1 with TRBJ1-2; the table's D call of TRBD1 was not tested on the DNA. TRBV21-1 is reported as a pseudogene. The clonotype was recovered from an adult who was a healthcare worker with PCR-confirmed SARS-CoV-2 infection or an uninfected control (not recorded which). The CDR3 corresponds to CASSRGVGTGDGYTF. The nucleotide sequence is given as TGTGCCAGCAGCAGAGGAGTAGGGACAGGGGATGGCTACACCTTC.